Sequencing of this TCR beta chain was carried out in a study of CD8 T cells in ankylosing spondylitis (dated by TCRdb to 2015 to 2018). Looking at the study overall: To find TCR variants linked to disease, the study profiled T cell receptor beta repertoires in ankylosing spondylitis patients and healthy donors. In total, the full study cohort was made up of some 110 healthy donors and about two dozen ankylosing spondylitis patients. Peripheral blood was sampled, and synovial fluid was also collected from ankylosing spondylitis patients.

Study-wide conclusions, independent of this receptor: The disease-linked clones had a CD8+ phenotype and were found at relatively low frequencies in peripheral blood. Some motif variants had previously been reported in the synovial fluid and blood of reactive arthritis patients, which suggests shared mechanisms of disease initiation. The disease-linked clones were reported as significantly enriched in matched synovial fluid samples from ankylosing spondylitis patients. Blood from ankylosing spondylitis patients appeared to be characterized by a TCR beta motif composed of about eight highly homologous amino acid variants.

Concerning this clonotype itself: Its antigen remains unidentified. Per-base quality was not reported, and no clone a single base away is much larger than it.

Including the terminal cysteine and phenylalanine, the CDR3 comprises 17 residues. The kept DNA is CDR3 alone, 51 bases in frame from the first base. The CDR1 and CDR2 encoded by the germline V gene are SGHDT and YYEEEE. Cut back by 1 base and 0 bases, the V and J ends lie 14 bases apart. Sequencing took place on an Illumina HiSeq 2500. TCR beta libraries were prepared by quantitative 5'-RACE with molecular barcodes. Regarding the original processing steps: To identify disease-linked TCR variants, a new computational method was used, one built on a probabilistic model of VDJ rearrangement. TCRdb trimmed public reads at Q25 via fastp, called clones via MiXCR and kept in-frame beta chains. One record per CDR3 amino acid sequence lists the most common genes and DNA. The V and J calls follow TCRdb's processing rather than the paper's. The sample table shows a few hundred thousand distinct CDR3 sequences, and 15% to 20% are seen once. Clones ranked in the top ten supply under 40% of the sample.

What was sequenced was blood, either unsorted or a sorted T cell fraction (not recorded which). The chain is assembled from TRBV5-6 and TRBJ1-5; the best D guess is TRBD1, with 6 bases matching. This sequence originates from a male donor with ankylosing spondylitis or in good health (not recorded which). The CDR3 sequence is CASSLSQGIYSNQPQHF. The nucleotides are TGTGCCAGCAGCTTGTCACAGGGAATCTATAGCAATCAGCCCCAGCATTTT.